Following are 27 T cell receptor beta chains from one sample sequenced in a study of CD8+ T cells in alopecia areata. Extraction and reverse transcription of RNA yielded cDNA as the sequencing template. Data came from immunoSEQ multiplex PCR; TCRdb stores just in-frame clones and leaves some out. The sample has about 150,000 clones, roughly 44% seen once. The sample consisted of CD4+ T cells sorted from blood. These receptors originate from a human donor with alopecia areata.

V is TRBV28 and J is TRBJ1-2; maybe TRBD1 (5 bases). The V gene's germline CDR1 is MDHEN and CDR2 SYDVKM. The CDR3 covers 13 residues. V lost 7 bases to trimming and J lost 4 bases, with 13 bases between them. For the CDR3, the DNA is TGTGCCAGCACCTCAGGGACGGGCTATGGCTACACCTTC. Translated: CASTSGTGYGYTF.

The chain carries TRBV5-4 and TRBJ2-7, with a weak D call TRBD1 (6 bases). V was shortened by 0 bases and J by 4 bases, with 8 bases between the two germline ends. Looked up from germline, CDR1 is SGHNT and CDR2 is YYREEE (reference sequence). The CDR3 covers 13 residues. CDR3 sequence: CASSLAGVYEQYF. Here the CDR3 DNA reads TGTGCCAGCAGCTTGGCAGGGGTTTACGAGCAGTACTTC. Based on the CDR3 plus reference TRBV5-4 and TRBJ2-7, the full variable domain is ETGVTQSPTHLIKTRGQQVTLRCSSQSGHNTVSWYQQALGQGPQFIFQYYREEENGRGNFPPRFSGLQFPNYSSELNVNALELDDSALYLCASSLAGVYEQYFGPGTRLTVT.

This clone was counted between two and nine times. The chain uses TRBV30 and TRBJ2-7; possible D gene TRBD2, 5 bases. The germline V gene has CDR1 GTSNPN and CDR2 SVGIG (reference sequence). Between the trimmed V and J ends, which lost 1 base and 3 bases, there was a span of 10 bases. CDR3 length: 13 amino acids. The CDR3 here is CAWSEFGSYEQYF. The CDR3 bases are TGTGCCTGGAGTGAGTTTGGGAGCTACGAGCAGTACTTC.

The CDR3 DNA follows: TGTGCCACCACTCGGGGAGGGGTACAAGAGACCCAGTACTTC. It translates to CATTRGGVQETQYF. The chain links TRBV15 to TRBJ2-5; 7 bases agree with TRBD2. CDR1 and CDR2 from the germline V gene are LNHNV and YYDKDF (reference sequence). CDR3 length equals 14 residues. V lost 7 bases to trimming and J lost 2 bases; unmatched junction nucleotides: 7. Supplemented by reference TRBV15 and TRBJ2-5, the full variable domain reads DAMVIQNPRYQVTQFGKPVTLSCSQTLNHNVMYWYQQKSSQAPKLLFHYYDKDFNNEADTPDNFQSRRPNTSFCFLDIRSPGLGDTAMYLCATTRGGVQETQYFGPGTRLLVL.

The rearrangement joins TRBV6-5 to TRBJ2-5; possibly TRBD2 for D (6 bases). This CDR3 is built from 12 residues. Germline V gene sequence: CDR1 MNHEY, CDR2 SVGAGI. V was trimmed by 5 bases and J by 4 bases, leaving 8 bases between them. This chain's CDR3 is CASSAGTETQYF. The CDR3 bases are TGTGCCAGCAGTGCGGGGACAGAGACCCAGTACTTC.

This clone was seen a handful of times. The chain links TRBV29-1 to TRBJ2-1; 10 positions match TRBD2. CDR1 and CDR2 (germline): SQVTM, ANQGSEA. This CDR3 has 17 amino acids. Trimming took 3 bases from V and 0 from J; bases not matched to a gene: 8. This CDR3 reads CSVEPRAGGPSYNEQFF. CDR3 coding DNA: TGCAGCGTTGAGCCCCGAGCGGGAGGGCCCTCCTACAATGAGCAGTTCTTC.

The table lists this clone with a count of one. The chain links TRBV4-1 to TRBJ2-1; TRBD2 matches at 7 bases. With 4 bases clipped from V and 4 bases from J, the junction kept 10 bases outside the gene matches. Germline values: CDR1 MGHRA, CDR2 YSYEKL. The CDR3 consists of 16 residues. The CDR3 region is CASSPQTSHIYNEQFF. As DNA, the CDR3 is TGCGCCAGCAGCCCTCAGACTAGCCATATTTACAATGAGCAGTTCTTC.

The chain carries TRBV6-5 and TRBJ2-7; D gene unclear. V lost 6 bases to trimming and J lost 6 bases, with 15 bases between them. CDR1 is MNHEY and CDR2 is SVGAGI in the germline V gene. The length of the CDR3 is 13 residues. CDR3 sequence reads: CASSLPPVTEQYF. DNA of the CDR3: TGTGCCAGCAGCCTACCCCCGGTAACCGAGCAGTACTTC.

J is TRBJ2-1 and V is TRBV2; 8 bases map to TRBD2. With 7 bases clipped from V and 6 bases from J, the junction kept 5 bases outside the gene matches. The CDR3 covers 13 residues. Germline CDR1 SNHLY, CDR2 FYNNEI. CDR3 region: CASIEREINEQFF. DNA for the CDR3: TGTGCCAGCATCGAGCGGGAGATCAATGAGCAGTTCTTC.

This clone showed up just a few times. The chain carries TRBV2 and TRBJ2-3; perhaps TRBD1 as D (5 bases). From germline, CDR1 is SNHLY and CDR2 FYNNEI. This CDR3 comprises 12 residues. Trimming left V 1 base short and J 8 bases short, with 7 bases between. This CDR3 reads CASSEGGGTQYF. In DNA form, the CDR3 reads TGTGCCAGCAGTGAAGGGGGCGGTACGCAGTATTTT.

This chain uses TRBV6-5 with TRBJ1-1; D uncertain. The CDR3 is 14 amino acids. V lost 0 bases and J lost 7, with 12 bases in between. Germline V gives CDR1 MNHEY, CDR2 SVGAGI. CDR3 loop: CASSYSRSWVEAFF. In DNA, the CDR3 is TGTGCCAGCAGTTACTCGAGGTCTTGGGTTGAAGCTTTCTTT.

The table lists this clone with a few counts. The chain couples TRBV18 to TRBJ2-7; D is possibly TRBD2 (6 bases). Germline V gene data show CDR1 as KGHSH and CDR2 as LQKENI. This CDR3 comprises 15 residues. V was clipped by 5 bases and J by 4 bases, with 18 bases between them. The CDR3 sequence is CASSSTPGGGYEQYF. DNA of the CDR3: TGTGCCAGCTCATCGACGCCCGGTGGGGGGTACGAGCAGTACTTC. The entire variable domain, with the rest obtained from reference TRBV18 and TRBJ2-7, is as follows: NAGVMQNPRHLVRRRGQEARLRCSPMKGHSHVYWYRQLPEEGLKFMVYLQKENIIDESGMPKERFSAEFPKEGPSILRIQQVVRGDSAAYFCASSSTPGGGYEQYFGPGTRLTVT.

The chain carries TRBV18 and TRBJ1-1; D is undetermined. The CDR3 is 14 amino acids. CDR1 KGHSH and CDR2 LQKENI come from the germline V gene. V lost 0 bases and J 8 bases, leaving 13 bases between the germline ends. The CDR3 region has the DNA TGTGCCAGCTCACCACCGTCAGTCGATAGAGAAGCTTTCTTT. Translation: CASSPPSVDREAFF.

The chain carries TRBV5-1 and TRBJ2-1; 12 bases are shared with TRBD2. The CDR3 has 16 amino acids. Looked up from germline, CDR1 is SGHRS and CDR2 is YFSETQ. V was pared by 0 bases and J by 8 bases, with 6 bases of the junction left unmatched. This CDR3 reads CASSLETSGRRDEQFF. DNA of the CDR3: TGCGCCAGCAGCTTGGAGACTAGCGGGAGAAGGGATGAGCAGTTCTTC. The complete variable domain, with remaining parts taken from reference TRBV5-1 and TRBJ2-1, reads KAGVTQTPRYLIKTRGQQVTLSCSPISGHRSVSWYQQTPGQGLQFLFEYFSETQRNKGNFPGRFSGRQFSNSRSEMNVSTLELGDSALYLCASSLETSGRRDEQFFGPGTRLTVL.

This chain uses TRBV7-8 with TRBJ2-1, with TRBD2 identical over 7 bases. Germline CDR1 and CDR2: SGHVS and FQNEAQ. This CDR3 spans 16 amino acids. J lost 9 bases, V lost 5 bases, and 16 bases had no gene match. CDR3 DNA: TGTGCCAGCAGCCCCGGTGGGAGGGCCCCCTCCGTTGAGCAGTTCTTC. Amino acid sequence: CASSPGGRAPSVEQFF.

The chain recombines TRBV6-6 with TRBJ1-1, with D hard to call. This CDR3 is built from 12 residues. V lost 6 bases to trimming and J lost 3 bases, with 8 bases between them. Per the germline V gene, CDR1 is MNHNY and CDR2 is SVGAGI (reference sequence). For the CDR3, the DNA is TGTGCCAGCAGCCCTCGACACACTGAAGCTTTCTTT. Translation gives CASSPRHTEAFF.

The chain joins TRBV28 to TRBJ2-7; D remains unclear. V shed 1 base and J shed 5 bases, with 3 bases lying between them. CDR3 size: 11 residues. Germline values: CDR1 MDHEN, CDR2 SYDVKM. In nucleotides, the CDR3 is TGTGCCAGCAGTTTATATCACGAGCAGTACTTC. Protein sequence: CASSLYHEQYF.

V and J are TRBV29-1 and TRBJ2-3; TRBD1 is a possible D gene (5 bases). Looked up from germline, CDR1 is SQVTM and CDR2 is ANQGSEA. This CDR3 spans 16 amino acids. V was shortened by 7 bases and J by 3 bases, with 23 bases between the two germline ends. The CDR3: CSARGLTQGGTDTQYF. The CDR3 coding sequence is TGCAGCGCCCGAGGCTTGACCCAGGGTGGGACAGATACGCAGTATTTT.

This clone was seen a few times. The chain links TRBV10-3 to TRBJ1-1; 8 nucleotides line up with TRBD1. The germline gives CDR1 ENHRY, CDR2 SYGVKD. V was clipped by 6 bases and J by 3 bases; unmatched bases: 6. This CDR3 is built from 14 residues. The CDR3: CAISRTGSDTEAFF. CDR3 coding DNA: TGTGCCATCAGCCGGACAGGGTCGGACACTGAAGCTTTCTTT.

This chain links TRBV5-1 with TRBJ2-6; 8 bases match TRBD1. In germline, CDR1 is SGHRS, CDR2 YFSETQ. V dropped 4 bases and J dropped 4; count of bases not matched to a gene: 10. This CDR3 has 17 amino acids. Here the CDR3 reads CASSRSQGAPGANVLTF. The CDR3 nucleotides read TGCGCCAGCAGCCGATCTCAGGGGGCGCCCGGGGCCAACGTCCTGACTTTC.

There are a few counts of this clone. This chain connects TRBV28 to TRBJ1-1; 7 bases match TRBD1. Trimming cost V 5 bases and J 1 base; bases outside gene matches: 4. Germline values: CDR1 MDHEN, CDR2 SYDVKM. The CDR3 sequence is 14 residues long. CDR3 sequence reads: CASSPRQGNTEAFF. The CDR3 bases are TGTGCCAGCAGTCCGCGACAGGGGAACACTGAAGCTTTCTTT.

The chain joins TRBV28 to TRBJ2-2; a possible D gene is TRBD1 (6 bases). Germline V gene sequence: CDR1 MDHEN, CDR2 SYDVKM. The CDR3 sequence is 14 residues long. V lost 5 bases and J lost 5, with 12 bases in between. CDR3: CASSAGTPTGELFF. CDR3 bases: TGTGCCAGCAGTGCCGGGACACCAACCGGGGAGCTGTTTTTT.

The rearrangement joins TRBV5-1 to TRBJ2-3; D gene unclear. The germline V gene has CDR1 SGHRS and CDR2 YFSETQ. The CDR3 has 15 residues. The germline V and J ends were trimmed by 5 bases and 2 bases, with 15 bases remaining between them. Here the CDR3 DNA reads TGCGCCAGCAGAGTTTGGCAATCCTTCACAGATACGCAGTATTTT. Amino acid sequence: CASRVWQSFTDTQYF.

The chain links TRBV29-1 to TRBJ1-2; D is unclear. The germline CDR1 and CDR2 sequences are SQVTM and ANQGSEA. V was pared by 3 bases and J by 8 bases, with 16 bases between. The CDR3 loop spans 13 amino acids. The CDR3 reads CSVEVGGFLGYTF. As DNA, the CDR3 is TGCAGCGTTGAGGTTGGTGGTTTTTTAGGCTACACCTTC.

The chain couples TRBV5-1 to TRBJ2-3; D unresolved. V was trimmed by 6 bases and J by 0 bases, leaving 8 bases between them. This CDR3 comprises 13 residues. Germline loops: CDR1 SGHRS, CDR2 YFSETQ. Here the CDR3 DNA reads TGCGCCAGCATTGGGTCTAGCACAGATACGCAGTATTTT. Protein product: CASIGSSTDTQYF.

This clone showed up just a few times. The same CDR3 arises from other DNA sequences in this sample as well. J is TRBJ1-1 and V is TRBV29-1; 8 positions match TRBD1. Germline CDR1 and CDR2: SQVTM and ANQGSEA. V trimming: 6 bases; J trimming: 4 bases; junction bases outside the gene matches: 4. The CDR3 loop spans 12 amino acids. The CDR3 DNA reads TGCAGCGTCGGACAGGGAGGCACTGAAGCTTTCTTT. It codes for CSVGQGGTEAFF.

The chain uses TRBV27 and TRBJ2-7, with 9 nucleotides matching TRBD2. Germline V CDR1 and CDR2: MNHEY, SMNVEV (reference sequence). Unmatched junction bases numbered 7, after V lost 6 bases and J lost 4 bases. This CDR3 has 14 residues. CDR3 nucleotides: TGTGCCAGCAGCCCAACAACTAGCGGGTACGAGCAGTACTTC. Translation: CASSPTTSGYEQYF.